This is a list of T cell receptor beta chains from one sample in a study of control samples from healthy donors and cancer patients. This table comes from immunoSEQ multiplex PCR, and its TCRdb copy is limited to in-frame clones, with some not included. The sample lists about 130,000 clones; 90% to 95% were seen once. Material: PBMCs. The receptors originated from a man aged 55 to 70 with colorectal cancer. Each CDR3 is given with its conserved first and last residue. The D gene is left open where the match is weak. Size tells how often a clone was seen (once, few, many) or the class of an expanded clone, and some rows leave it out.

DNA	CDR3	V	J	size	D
TGTGCCAGTAGTATCGGGGGTTTTCAGCCCCAGCATTTT	CASSIGGFQPQHF	TRBV19	TRBJ1-5	NA	NA
TGTGCCAGCAGTGAAACAGGAGGGGGATTTGGCCAGTACTTC	CASSETGGGFGQYF	TRBV25-1	TRBJ2-5	NA	NA
TGTGCCTGGAGTCGGGGGGCAGGGGCGAATTCACCCCTCCACTTT	CAWSRGAGANSPLHF	TRBV30	TRBJ1-6	once	NA
TGTGCCAGCAGCAGACTAGCGGGGATCCAAGAGACCCAGTACTTC	CASSRLAGIQETQYF	TRBV3-1/TRBV3-2	TRBJ2-5	NA	TRBD2
TGCAGCGGGGGGCCGGCGAATGAGCAGTTCTTC	CSGGPANEQFF	TRBV29-1	TRBJ2-1	NA	NA
TGTGCCAGCAGTTTATATGCTGGTTCTAGCACAGATACGCAGTATTTT	CASSLYAGSSTDTQYF	TRBV28	TRBJ2-3	once	NA
TGTGCCAGCAGCCCTTCGGGGACACCTAACTATGGCTACACCTTC	CASSPSGTPNYGYTF	TRBV7-2	TRBJ1-2	NA	NA
TGTGCCAGCAGTTACAAAGGAGATGGCTACACCTTC	CASSYKGDGYTF	TRBV6-6	TRBJ1-2	NA	NA
TGTGCGACCAGGGACAGAATCAATCAGCCCCAGCATTTT	CATRDRINQPQHF	TRBV6-5	TRBJ1-5	NA	TRBD1
TGTGCCAGCTCCTCTCCGGGACAGGGGTTAGAGACCCAGTACTTC	CASSSPGQGLETQYF	TRBV18	TRBJ2-5	NA	TRBD1
TGTGCCAGCCTCCCTACCGGGACCGGAGAGACCCAGTACTTC	CASLPTGTGETQYF	TRBV11-2	TRBJ2-5	NA	NA
TGTGCCAGCAGCTTAGGAGCCGACGTCCGGGCCCAAGAGACCCAGTACTTC	CASSLGADVRAQETQYF	TRBV5-4	TRBJ2-5	once	NA
TGTGCCTGGAGGGGACAGTACACTGAAGCTTTCTTT	CAWRGQYTEAFF	TRBV30	TRBJ1-1	NA	TRBD1
TGCAGCGTTGCTTCAGGGGAGTGGGACTATGGCTACACCTTC	CSVASGEWDYGYTF	TRBV29-1	TRBJ1-2	NA	NA
TGCGCCAGCAGCATGACAGGGATGGACACCGGGGAGCTGTTTTTT	CASSMTGMDTGELFF	TRBV5-1	TRBJ2-2	NA	TRBD1
TGTGCCAGCAGCCCTAGGGGAGGGGACACTGAAGCTTTCTTT	CASSPRGGDTEAFF	TRBV6-6	TRBJ1-1	NA	NA
TGTGCCAGCAGCTTAGCACGACAGGTCCTCTCTGGGGCCAACGTCCTGACTTTC	CASSLARQVLSGANVLTF	TRBV7-9	TRBJ2-6	NA	NA
TGTGCCAGCAGCGTAGGGAAGGGAAGGGGGGACACTGAAGCTTTCTTT	CASSVGKGRGDTEAFF	TRBV9	TRBJ1-1	NA	NA
TGTGCCAGCAGCCCTCGGACTAGCGGTGCTAATGAGCAGTTCTTC	CASSPRTSGANEQFF	TRBV3-1/TRBV3-2	TRBJ2-1	NA	TRBD2
TGTGCCAGCAGTACCGGGACAGGGGCCCTAGGCATCTTC	CASSTGTGALGIF	TRBV6-6	TRBJ2-7	NA	TRBD1
TGTGCCAGCAGCCGGGGGGGGCCCGACAATGAGCAGTTCTTC	CASSRGGPDNEQFF	TRBV6-2/TRBV6-3	TRBJ2-1	NA	TRBD2
TGCGCCAGCCAGCGGGGATCTACTAGCACAGATACGCAGTATTTT	CASQRGSTSTDTQYF	TRBV5-1	TRBJ2-3	NA	TRBD2
TGTGCCAGCAGAGAAAGTAGCGGGCCCTCCTACGAGCAGTACTTC	CASRESSGPSYEQYF	TRBV2	TRBJ2-7	NA	TRBD2
TGTGCCAGCGGGCTAGCGGGGGAGAGCACAGATACGCAGTATTTT	CASGLAGESTDTQYF	TRBV2	TRBJ2-3	NA	TRBD2
TGTGCCTGGAGGGCAGTCTACGAGCAGTACTTC	CAWRAVYEQYF	TRBV30	TRBJ2-7	NA	NA
TGCAGTGCTAGTTTACTTAGCGGGGGGACCTACGAGCAGTACTTC	CSASLLSGGTYEQYF	TRBV20-1	TRBJ2-7	NA	TRBD2
TGTGCCAGCAGCTTCGGCGGACAGGGGTATGAAAAACTGTTTTTT	CASSFGGQGYEKLFF	TRBV11-2	TRBJ1-4	NA	TRBD1
TGTGCCAGCAGCGTCCGGGACAGCCTCACTGAAGCTTTCTTT	CASSVRDSLTEAFF	TRBV9	TRBJ1-1	NA	TRBD1
TGTGCCAGCAGCTTGGGACAGTTTGAGGGAGCTTTCTTT	CASSLGQFEGAFF	TRBV5-4	TRBJ1-1	NA	NA
TGTGCCAGTAGTATAGCGGCTAGCGGCTACAATGAGCAGTTCTTC	CASSIAASGYNEQFF	TRBV19	TRBJ2-1	once	TRBD2
TGCGCCAGCAGTGCCGGGACAGGGGATTTCGGGCTGTTTTTT	CASSAGTGDFGLFF	TRBV10-2	TRBJ2-2	NA	TRBD1
TGCAGCGTCGAGTGGAGAGGGGAGAACACTGAAGCTTTCTTT	CSVEWRGENTEAFF	TRBV29-1	TRBJ1-1	medium-sized	NA
TGTGCCAGTAGAGAAATGTTTACGGGGACTGAAGCTTTCTTT	CASREMFTGTEAFF	TRBV19	TRBJ1-1	NA	NA